Each of the 9 T cell receptor beta chains below was sequenced from the same sample in a study of cytomegalovirus exposure and HLA in healthy donors (dated by TCRdb to 2015 to 2018). The library was produced with the immunoSEQ multiplex PCR assay. The multiplex PCR relied on a mix of 60 forward primers for TCR Vbeta segments and 13 reverse primers for TCR Jbeta segments. In TCRdb, the immuneACCESS table is reduced to in-frame sequences with V and J assigned. These tables do not hold every clone; where another copy was compared, an unresolved V gene accounts for under half, and the others remain unexplained. The sample data list about 240,000 clones, and 75% to 85% of these were observed just once. About 7.3% of the sample lies in the top ten. Sequenced input: PBMCs. These receptors all come from a woman aged 60-75 years in good health and CMV-seropositive.

The CDR3 spells CAWRGKTIGTYEQYF. The DNA for the CDR3 is TGTGCCTGGAGGGGAAAGACTATAGGGACCTACGAGCAGTACTTC. The chain has TRBV30 and TRBJ2-7, with D possibly TRBD2 on 5 matching bases. V shed 3 bases and J shed 2 bases, with 17 bases lying between them. CDR1 and CDR2 (germline): GTSNPN, SVGIG (reference sequence). The CDR3 runs to 15 residues.

This clone appeared a single time. This chain uses TRBV29-1 with TRBJ2-1; 13 bases map to TRBD2. The germline V gene encodes CDR1 SQVTM and CDR2 ANQGSEA. Trimming removed 7 bases from V and 7 bases from J; junction bases left unmatched: 4. This CDR3 region has 13 residues. The CDR3 is CSAGLAGVNEQFF. Written as DNA, the CDR3 is TGCAGCGCTGGACTAGCGGGAGTTAATGAGCAGTTCTTC.

V and J are TRBV5-1 and TRBJ1-4; maybe TRBD1 (5 bases). The CDR3 contains 16 residues. Germline-derived CDR1 and CDR2 are SGHRS and YFSETQ. Trimming removed 4 bases at V and 7 bases at J, with 20 bases between. This chain's CDR3 is CASSGARGLGSEKLFF. The CDR3 DNA reads TGCGCCAGCAGCGGAGCGCGGGGCCTGGGGAGTGAAAAACTGTTTTTT.

The V gene is TRBV7-9, the J gene TRBJ2-3; TRBD2 is a possible D gene (6 bases). V lost 5 bases and J 1 base, leaving 13 bases between the germline ends. Germline values: CDR1 SEHNR, CDR2 FQNEAQ (reference sequence). The CDR3 is made up of 15 amino acids. CDR3 DNA: TGTGCCAGCAGCATTCAGGGAGGACGCACAGATACGCAGTATTTT. This gives the protein CASSIQGGRTDTQYF. The full variable domain, in which reference TRBV7-9 and TRBJ2-3 provide the parts outside the CDR3, is DTGVSQNPRHKITKRGQNVTFRCDPISEHNRLYWYRQTLGQGPEFLTYFQNEAQLEKSRLLSDRFSAERPKGSFSTLEIQRTEQGDSAMYLCASSIQGGRTDTQYFGPGTRLTVL.

This chain joins TRBV7-9 and TRBJ2-5, with a weak D call TRBD2 (5 bases). The CDR3 length is 14 residues. The germline CDR1 and CDR2 sequences are SEHNR and FQNEAQ (reference sequence). Trimming left V 2 bases short and J 5 bases short, with 12 bases between. This chain's CDR3 is CASSLRGSGETQYF. As DNA, the CDR3 is TGTGCCAGCAGCTTAAGAGGGTCGGGGGAGACCCAGTACTTC.

This chain joins TRBV11-1 and TRBJ2-7, with 11 nucleotides matching TRBD1. V dropped 2 bases and J dropped 3; count of bases not matched to a gene: 6. There are 16 residues in the CDR3. In germline, CDR1 is SGHAT, CDR2 FQDESV (reference sequence). Written as DNA, the CDR3 is TGTGCCAGCAGCTTATTTTCCGGGACAGGGGGCTACGAGCAGTACTTC. Its translation is CASSLFSGTGGYEQYF. The variable domain in full, with the rest retrieved from reference TRBV11-1 and TRBJ2-7, is EAEVAQSPRYKITEKSQAVAFWCDPISGHATLYWYRQILGQGPELLVQFQDESVVDDSQLPKDRFSAERLKGVDSTLKIQPAELGDSAMYLCASSLFSGTGGYEQYFGPGTRLTVT.

The chain recombines TRBV25-1 with TRBJ1-2; maybe TRBD1 (5 bases). CDR1 is MGHDK, CDR2 SYGVNS, per germline. V was trimmed by 0 bases and J by 10 bases, leaving 18 bases between them. The CDR3 is 15 residues long. In DNA, the CDR3 is TGTGCCAGCAGTGAATATCGAAGGCGGGGACCGCTCTACACCTTC. This translates into CASSEYRRRGPLYTF.

The chain recombines TRBV6-5 with TRBJ2-3; 7 bases align to TRBD2. CDR1 and CDR2 (germline): MNHEY, SVGAGI. With 2 bases clipped from V and 3 bases from J, the junction kept 8 bases outside the gene matches. This CDR3 has 16 residues. In DNA form, the CDR3 reads TGTGCCAGCAGTTACCAGGCCGGGAGGTCAACAGATACGCAGTATTTT. Residues: CASSYQAGRSTDTQYF.

This sequence joins TRBV4-1 and TRBJ1-2; a weak D match, TRBD1 (6 bases). The CDR3 consists of 15 residues. Germline values: CDR1 MGHRA, CDR2 YSYEKL. The V gene lost 1 base and the J gene lost 4 bases, with 13 bases spanning the gap. Here the CDR3 reads CASSQGQEPFYGYTF. CDR3 DNA sequence: TGCGCCAGCAGCCAAGGACAGGAACCATTCTATGGCTACACCTTC.